The source of this T cell receptor beta chain is a study of blood T cell repertoires in COVID-19. Background on the study: Samples of COVID-19 (acute and convalescent) were obtained from the United States, Italy and Spain.

Participants, 18 to 89 years old, spanned around 25 US areas. In this sample, this clone turned up once. From germline, CDR1 is SGDLS and CDR2 YYNGEE. The CDR3 spans 15 residues. V was cut by 1 base and J by 0 bases, with 8 bases left in between. Original processing methods: Amplified reference gene primers provided the basis for estimating nucleated cell counts. The repertoire was sequenced with immunoSEQ multiplex PCR; TCRdb's copy has only in-frame clones and lacks some. V, J and clone size are those of that table, while D and trimming were read from the DNA. The sample lists 350,000 to 400,000 clones; 89% were seen once.

The chain is built from TRBV9 and TRBJ1-3; no clear D. Sequencing input: PBMCs or T cells enriched from blood (not recorded which). This receptor was obtained from a woman in her thirties who had recovered from COVID-19. The CDR3, as DNA: TGTGCCAGCAGCGTAACCGAACACTCTGGAAACACCATATATTTT. Translation: CASSVTEHSGNTIYF.